This record concerns one TCR beta chain sequence. The sample is drawn from a study of Ad26.COV2.S vaccination and SARS-CoV-2 variants. TCRdb's table, derived via immunoSEQ multiplex PCR, lists solely in-frame clones and lacks some. This table has fewer than 600,000 clones, nearly 90% appearing once. Described treatment: around 19 received Ad26.COV2.S at low or high dose, single or two shots; 5 received placebo; per-sample allocation not given. Vaccine and placebo recipients were sampled on day 63 after the first injection. The V gene's germline CDR1 is SGHRS and CDR2 YFSETQ. The CDR3 loop spans 13 amino acids. Deletions cut 4 bases from V and 14 bases from J, with 21 bases between.

This TCR derives from a person aged 18-65 years who received the Ad26.COV2.S COVID-19 vaccine or a placebo. The starting material was peripheral blood, obtained in a trial of Ad26.COV2.S vaccine versus placebo. The chain carries TRBV5-1 and TRBJ1-2, with D uncertain. The CDR3, as DNA: TGCGCCAGCAGCCCGGGCGACATCCCGGGGTGGACCTTC. Residues: CASSPGDIPGWTF.